These 15 T cell receptor beta chains came from one sample sequenced in a study of T cell responses to AZD1222 COVID-19 vaccine (dated by TCRdb to about 2021). Receptor amplification or capture employed the immunoSEQ multiplex PCR assay. In TCRdb, the immuneACCESS table is reduced to in-frame sequences with V and J assigned. These tables do not hold every clone; where another copy was compared, an unresolved V gene accounts for under half, and the others remain unexplained. The sample profile shows 150,000 to 200,000 clones; roughly 88% of them were found once. 11% of the sample belongs to the ten largest clones. The sample's time point label, in plain terms: about 28 days (+/-7) after the second vaccine dose. Source: peripheral blood, taken 28 days after the second AZD1222 dose. These receptors all come from an adult who received the AZD1222 COVID-19 vaccine.

This chain joins TRBV6-5 and TRBJ2-7, with TRBD1 matching over 8 bases. CDR3 length equals 13 residues. Per germline, CDR1 MNHEY and CDR2 SVGAGI. The V segment lost 6 bases and the J segment 2 bases; nucleotides outside the gene matches: 3. In DNA, the CDR3 is TGTGCCAGCAGATGGACAGGGACCTACGAGCAGTACTTC. Protein: CASRWTGTYEQYF.

This clone was picked up a small number of times. V is TRBV7-6 and J is TRBJ2-1; D unresolved. Trimming cost V 1 base and J 6 bases, with 4 bases left between them. This CDR3 is 12 amino acids long. In germline, CDR1 is SGHVS, CDR2 FNYEAQ. The CDR3 sequence is CASSLDTNEQFF. The CDR3 region has the DNA TGTGCCAGCAGCTTAGACACCAATGAGCAGTTCTTC.

The chain employs TRBV30 and TRBJ1-4, with 7 bases identical to TRBD1. Germline lookup yields CDR1 GTSNPN and CDR2 SVGIG (reference sequence). J lost 4 bases, V lost 2 bases, and 7 bases had no gene match. The CDR3 is 15 residues long. The CDR3 protein is CAWSTRQGGNEKLFF. CDR3 DNA sequence: TGTGCCTGGAGTACTCGACAGGGCGGTAATGAAAAACTGTTTTTT.

In this sample, this clone turned up once. This chain joins TRBV30 and TRBJ1-1; D perhaps matches TRBD1 (5 bases). Trimming removed 1 base at V and 4 bases at J, with 13 bases between. Germline CDR1 and CDR2: GTSNPN and SVGIG (reference sequence). The CDR3 contains 14 residues. CDR3 in amino acids: CAWSAQGGGTEAFF. The CDR3 DNA follows: TGTGCCTGGAGTGCTCAGGGAGGTGGCACTGAAGCTTTCTTT.

The genes are TRBV30 and TRBJ1-1; D gene ambiguous. This CDR3 contains 13 residues. Trimming took off 1 base at V and 1 base at J, with 7 bases between the two ends. Germline CDR1 and CDR2: GTSNPN and SVGIG (reference sequence). This CDR3 is CAWSDQENTEAFF. As DNA, the CDR3 is TGTGCCTGGAGTGACCAGGAGAACACTGAAGCTTTCTTT.

J is TRBJ1-5 and V is TRBV13; D ambiguous. CDR3 size: 17 residues. Trimming left V 4 bases short and J 2 bases short, with 18 bases between. The germline gives CDR1 PRHDT, CDR2 FYEKMQ (reference sequence). The CDR3 coding sequence is TGTGCCAGCAGCTCTAGGCCCTCCCTTCTTGGCAATCAGCCCCAGCATTTT. Its translation: CASSSRPSLLGNQPQHF.

The V and J genes are TRBV11-2 and TRBJ1-4; D perhaps matches TRBD1 (5 bases). The germline V and J ends were trimmed by 1 base and 5 bases, with 11 bases remaining between them. This CDR3 has 15 amino acids. Germline values: CDR1 SGHAT, CDR2 FQNNGV. DNA for the CDR3: TGTGCCAGCAGCTTAGTGACAGCTCTGAATGAAAAACTGTTTTTT. It encodes CASSLVTALNEKLFF.

V gene TRBV7-9 combines with J gene TRBJ1-2; no clear D gene. Trimming left V 3 bases short and J 6 bases short, with 2 bases between. Germline assignment: CDR1 SEHNR and CDR2 FQNEAQ (reference sequence). CDR3 length: 10 residues. CDR3 protein: CASSLDGYTF. CDR3 DNA sequence: TGTGCCAGCAGCTTGGATGGCTACACCTTC.

This clone was seen a handful of times. The genes are TRBV5-1 and TRBJ2-7; a possible D gene is TRBD2 (6 bases). This CDR3 region has 15 residues. Germline V gives CDR1 SGHRS, CDR2 YFSETQ. With 6 bases removed from V and 7 bases from J, the gap between germline ends came to 23 bases. The chain's CDR3 is CASTPFGGEGGEQYF. The CDR3 bases are TGCGCCAGCACCCCCTTTGGGGGAGAAGGAGGGGAGCAGTACTTC.

This chain joins TRBV7-2 and TRBJ2-3, with a weak D call TRBD1 (6 bases). Trimming took 7 bases from V and 4 from J, leaving 12 bases between them. The CDR3 is made up of 13 amino acids. The germline CDR1 and CDR2 sequences are SGHTA and FQGNSA. The CDR3 nucleotides are TGTGCCAGCACAGGGGTAGTGTCAGATACGCAGTATTTT. Translating it yields CASTGVVSDTQYF.

The rearrangement uses TRBV13 and TRBJ1-6, with D possibly being TRBD1 (6 bases). The CDR3 sequence is 15 residues long. CDR1 is PRHDT and CDR2 is FYEKMQ in the germline V gene (reference sequence). Trimming shortened V by 5 bases and J by 10 bases, and 18 bases separated the two germline ends. The CDR3 spells CASSTGTGMGSPLHF. The CDR3 coding sequence is TGTGCCAGCAGCACGGGAACAGGGATGGGGTCACCCCTCCACTTT.

The V and J genes are TRBV9 and TRBJ2-6; 9 nucleotides align to TRBD1. Germline V gives CDR1 SGDLS, CDR2 YYNGEE. V shed 3 bases, J shed 1 base, and the junction held 8 bases outside the gene matches. CDR3 length equals 18 residues. As DNA, the CDR3 is TGTGCCAGCAGCGCATATGCAGGGACAGGGTCTGGGGCCAACGTCCTGACTTTC. Translating it yields CASSAYAGTGSGANVLTF.

The rearrangement joins TRBV27 to TRBJ1-2; maybe TRBD1 (6 bases). The CDR3 has 14 residues. Germline V gene data show CDR1 as MNHEY and CDR2 as SMNVEV (reference sequence). The V gene lost 2 bases and the J gene lost 7 bases, with 14 bases spanning the gap. Written as DNA, the CDR3 is TGTGCCAGCAGTTTAGGGCCACAGGGAGGTGGCTACACCTTC. Protein product: CASSLGPQGGGYTF.

This chain uses TRBV30 with TRBJ1-5; tentatively, D is TRBD1 (5 bases). With 1 base removed from V and 5 bases from J, the gap between germline ends came to 12 bases. CDR3 size: 14 residues. Germline loops: CDR1 GTSNPN, CDR2 SVGIG (reference sequence). CDR3 bases: TGTGCCTGGAGTGGGGGGGGAGAGGATCAGCCCCAGCATTTT. Translation gives CAWSGGGEDQPQHF.

J is TRBJ2-3 and V is TRBV10-3; D is ambiguous. V was cut by 3 bases and J by 2 bases, with 6 bases left in between. Germline V gives CDR1 ENHRY, CDR2 SYGVKD. This CDR3 has 13 amino acids. CDR3 residues: CAISEDLTDTQYF. In DNA, the CDR3 is TGTGCCATCAGTGAAGATCTCACAGATACGCAGTATTTT.